The entry that follows covers one TCR beta chain sequence. Its antigen is as yet unknown. Methotrexate plus calcineurin inhibitor accompanied controls' myeloablative marrow transplants; sampling was 1 year later. These data come from a study of T cells after posttransplantation cyclophosphamide. Findings of the study overall: Skin or GI-infiltrating T cells shared few TRB sequences with blood. Later post-transplant blood repertoires were often dominated by donor CD8+ memory clones. Recipient CMV seropositivity and CMV reactivation strongly tracked TRB clonality.

Germline lookup yields CDR1 SQVTM and CDR2 ANQGSEA. Between the trimmed V and J ends, which lost 4 bases and 0 bases, there was a span of 21 bases. This CDR3 region has 17 residues. Data came from immunoSEQ multiplex PCR; TCRdb stores just in-frame clones and leaves some out. The sample holds about 9,100 clones, approximately 90% seen once. The gene calls are TRBV29-1 and TRBJ1-1; D is perhaps TRBD1 (5 bases). The material was PBMCs, obtained after an allogeneic stem cell transplant with a calcineurin inhibitor and methotrexate. The clonotype was recovered from a male patient in his thirties who received an allogeneic stem cell transplant from an unrelated donor, was CMV-positive, and had no GVHD. Some of the T cells may derive from the graft donor. In DNA form, the CDR3 reads TGCAGCGTTGCGCGGGACTGGGCCTACTTATTGAACACTGAAGCTTTCTTT. Amino acids: CSVARDWAYLLNTEAFF.